What follows is one TCR beta chain and its context. The target of this receptor is not known. Base qualities are missing; no much larger clone stands one base away. Each donor gave one peripheral blood draw, averaging approximately 110 mL, which was collected into heparinised tubes. A BD FACSAria II and a panel including CD45RO, CCR7, CD25, CD127, CD95 and CD27 were used to sort naive, central memory, regulatory and stem cell-like memory CD4+ T cells. A purity above 98% was achieved for all sorted populations. Right away, PBMCs were isolated by Lymphoprep density gradient centrifugation and were stained directly, with no culture step. Samples were stained and sorted in pairs, with one healthy donor and one patient per experiment, so that batch effects were minimized. The High Capacity cDNA Reverse Transcription Kit was used to reverse transcribe all of the isolated RNA, meaning that expressed TCRB transcripts were what got sequenced. Naive, central memory and regulatory T cell samples underwent deep immunoSEQ sequencing, averaging roughly 3.3 million total reads per sample. Sorted cells were lysed in RLT buffer, and RNA was extracted using DNase-treated RNeasy Micro or Mini kits according to cell number. To prevent cross-contamination, every cell subset was processed on its own, while patient and healthy donor samples were processed together. The immunoSEQ multiplex PCR was used to amplify TCRB sequences from cDNA, generating 87-bp fragments that spanned the CDR3 region. The amplicons were sequenced using the Illumina HiSeq platform. The authors' analysis ran thus. Synthetic template baselines were used to correct PCR bias computationally, reads within Hamming distance 2 were collapsed, and singletons that could not be merged were discarded. Reads were aligned against IMGT so that V, D and J genes, CDR3 length and insertions or deletions at six rearrangement sites could be assigned. Within each subset, clonotype counts were normalized to sorted cell number, and only after that were true diversity and Gini coefficients computed with the tcR R package. The overlap coefficient, calculated on TCRB nucleotide sequences, was used to quantify repertoire sharing. TCRdb took over this immuneACCESS table, retaining in-frame rearrangements with V and J assigned. Such tables are incomplete; in checked studies, under half of the missing clones stem from an unresolved V gene, and the remainder is unexplained. V and J calls and clone size come straight from that table; D and trimming were deduced from the DNA. The sample table lists 120,000 to 150,000 clones, more than 10% of them with a count of one. The top ten clonotypes cover 1.3% of the sample.

This entry is derived from a study of beta chain features in type 1 diabetes (dated by TCRdb to 2016 to 2019). At the level of the whole study: No differences in mean age, gender distribution, total cell number or subset yield were found between patients and healthy donors. A total of roughly 98,000,000 sorted cells were examined across all samples, and a strong correlation was observed between cell number per subset and RNA yield. In the study, TCRB repertoires of sorted circulating CD4+ T cell subsets from recently diagnosed type 1 diabetes patients were compared with those of matched healthy donors. Whereas all 30 or so donors provided naive and central memory subsets, regulatory and stem cell-like memory subsets were isolated from just 8 patients and about 8 healthy donors. General findings and caveats noted by the study authors: Because the HLA sub-analyses included only small numbers of individuals, any influence of HLA type on TCRB rearrangement was left unresolved. Naive, central memory and regulatory TCRB repertoires appeared more similar among patients than among healthy donors. Because cDNA was sequenced instead of genomic DNA, activated cells with high expression could be over-represented, although the groups did not differ in activation or CD3 levels. A moderate but significant shortening of TCRB CDR3 length was observed in type 1 diabetes patients in all four CD4+ subsets. At VDJ recombination sites, type 1 diabetes patients had fewer insertions and more deleted nucleotides, which implies abnormalities in thymic rearrangement. Shorter templates might be favored by PCR, yet because patient and control samples were amplified and corrected together, any such skew would affect both groups equally.

V and J are truncated by 5 bases and 2 bases respectively, leaving an intervening sequence of 16 bases. The CDR3 numbers 15 residues from cysteine through phenylalanine. Solely the CDR3 DNA is kept, with 45 bases framed from the first base. The germline V gene (reference sequence) yields SGHNT for CDR1 and YYREEE for CDR2. The sequencing input was central memory CD4+ T cells from blood. The sequence was collected from a man younger than 35 with type 1 diabetes. The chain couples TRBV5-4 to TRBJ1-2, with no reliable assignment of the D segment. Here the CDR3 is given as CASRPGAGPNYGYTF. The bases read TGTGCCAGCAGGCCGGGAGCCGGGCCCAACTATGGCTACACCTTC.